A single sample gave rise to the 21 T cell receptor beta chains below, sequenced in a study of blood T cell repertoires in COVID-19. Here immunoSEQ multiplex PCR was the method, and the copy in TCRdb shows in-frame clones only, minus some. The data show 200,000 to 300,000 clones, 86% seen once. Sequenced: peripheral blood. The receptors originated from an elderly man with acute or convalescent COVID-19.

Concerning this clone: The limits of the CDR3 on the DNA are not certain, so only TCRdb's listed CDR3 is given. The chain carries TRBV9 and TRBJ2-7; TRBD1, the table's D call, lacks a check against the DNA. CDR1 SGDLS and CDR2 YYNGEE come from the germline V gene. Termini included, the CDR3 measures 13 amino acids. The CDR3 sequence: CASSVGEGTGEYF.

V and J are TRBV6-5 and TRBJ1-1; no clear D. V was shortened by 4 bases and J by 0 bases, with 9 bases between the two germline ends. CDR1 and CDR2 (germline): MNHEY, SVGAGI. The CDR3 runs to 14 residues. The DNA for the CDR3 is TGTGCCAGCAGTTCCGGGGTCATGAACACTGAAGCTTTCTTT. Translated: CASSSGVMNTEAFF.

The CDR3 sequence: CASRASGKETQYF. The DNA of the CDR3 is TGTGCCAGCAGAGCTAGCGGAAAAGAGACCCAGTACTTC. The chain links TRBV27 to TRBJ2-5; 7 nucleotides match TRBD2. Per the germline V gene, CDR1 is MNHEY and CDR2 is SMNVEV (reference sequence). CDR3 length: 13 residues. V lost 6 bases, J lost 3 bases, and 4 bases stayed unmatched.

CDR3 DNA sequence: TGTGCCAGCAGCTTAGATCAAATTAGCTCAGATACGCAGTATTTT. Amino acids: CASSLDQISSDTQYF. The V gene is TRBV11-3, the J gene TRBJ2-3; D is ambiguous. The CDR3 covers 15 residues. The V gene lost 0 bases and the J gene lost 4 bases, with 11 bases spanning the gap. Germline V CDR1 and CDR2: SGHNT, YENEEA.

A single count supports this clone. The gene calls are TRBV5-1 and TRBJ2-3; TRBD2 aligns across 8 bases. J lost 1 base, V lost 4 bases, and 2 bases had no gene match. This CDR3 has 14 amino acids. Per the germline V gene, CDR1 is SGHRS and CDR2 is YFSETQ. The CDR3, as DNA: TGCGCCAGCAGCCCACTAGCGGGCACAGATACGCAGTATTTT. As protein: CASSPLAGTDTQYF.

The chain couples TRBV2 to TRBJ1-6, with a possible D match to TRBD1 (6 bases). CDR1 and CDR2 from the germline V gene are SNHLY and FYNNEI. V was cut by 2 bases and J by 6 bases, with 11 bases left in between. The CDR3 covers 15 residues. CDR3 bases: TGTGCCAGCAGTGAAATCAGGGGTGGTAATTCACCCCTCCACTTT. Protein: CASSEIRGGNSPLHF.

J is TRBJ2-5 and V is TRBV3-1 (or the pseudogene TRBV3-2); D remains ambiguous. V was clipped by 7 bases and J by 9 bases, with 6 bases between them. CDR3 size: 9 residues. CDR1 LGHDT and CDR2 YNNKEL come from the germline V gene (reference sequence). Here the CDR3 reads CASIEAQYF. The CDR3, as DNA: TGTGCCAGCATCGAGGCCCAGTACTTC.

The chain couples TRBV19 to TRBJ1-5; D gene unclear. Per the germline V gene, CDR1 is LNHDA and CDR2 is SQIVND (reference sequence). The CDR3 is made up of 15 amino acids. Trimming stripped 3 bases from V and 0 bases from J, with 9 bases between. CDR3 residues: CASSIQRHSNQPQHF. The CDR3 bases are TGTGCCAGTAGTATTCAGAGACATAGCAATCAGCCCCAGCATTTT.

This clone was seen a handful of times. The rearrangement links TRBV5-1 to TRBJ1-3; D is unresolved. This CDR3 spans 13 amino acids. Germline CDR1 is SGHRS and CDR2 is YFSETQ. Trimming pared 9 bases from V and 0 bases from J, leaving 10 bases between. CDR3 sequence reads: CATQVFSGNTIYF. Written as DNA, the CDR3 is TGCGCCACTCAGGTTTTCTCTGGAAACACCATATATTTT.

J is TRBJ2-2 and V is TRBV9, with D maybe TRBD2 (6 bases). The CDR3 extends over 14 amino acids. Germline CDR1 reads SGDLS; CDR2 reads YYNGEE. Trimming pared 4 bases from V and 6 bases from J, leaving 13 bases between. The CDR3 protein is CASSPRGAAGELFF. The CDR3 DNA follows: TGTGCCAGCAGCCCCCGCGGGGCGGCCGGGGAGCTGTTTTTT. Supplemented by reference TRBV9 and TRBJ2-2, the full variable domain reads DSGVTQTPKHLITATGQRVTLRCSPRSGDLSVYWYQQSLDQGLQFLIQYYNGEERAKGNILERFSAQQFPDLHSELNLSSLELGDSALYFCASSPRGAAGELFFGEGSRLTVL.

Here the CDR3 DNA reads TGTGCCAGCTCACCACCGGGCCAGGTCCGAGTCGGAAAACTGTTTTTT. This sequence encodes CASSPPGQVRVGKLFF. The J gene is TRBJ1-4, the V gene TRBV18; D uncertain. Per the germline V gene, CDR1 is KGHSH and CDR2 is LQKENI. The CDR3 length is 16 residues. V was clipped by 0 bases and J by 10 bases, with 18 bases between them.

The chain has TRBV19 and TRBJ2-3; perhaps TRBD2 as D (5 bases). With 5 bases removed from V and 6 bases from J, the gap between germline ends came to 18 bases. The germline V gene encodes CDR1 LNHDA and CDR2 SQIVND (reference sequence). CDR3 length: 15 amino acids. CDR3 sequence reads: CASSFGASPGDTQYF. The CDR3 DNA reads as TGTGCCAGTAGTTTCGGAGCGTCCCCGGGGGATACGCAGTATTTT.

The genes are TRBV5-5 and TRBJ2-1, with D unclear. CDR1 is SGHKS and CDR2 is YYEKEE in the germline V gene (reference sequence). The CDR3 totals 13 residues. V was cut by 0 bases and J by 3 bases, with 4 bases left in between. DNA of the CDR3: TGTGCCAGCAGCTTGGGCAGCTACAATGAGCAGTTCTTC. It specifies CASSLGSYNEQFF.

The chain is built from TRBV9 and TRBJ2-3, with TRBD2 identical over 9 bases. The J segment lost 2 bases and the V segment lost 2 bases, leaving 6 bases of the junction unmatched. This CDR3 comprises 16 residues. The germline gives CDR1 SGDLS, CDR2 YYNGEE. The CDR3 region is CASSVAGGPPTDTQYF. DNA for the CDR3: TGTGCCAGCAGCGTGGCGGGAGGGCCCCCCACAGATACGCAGTATTTT.

The J gene is TRBJ1-1, the V gene TRBV6-1; D gene uncertain. The CDR3 extends over 17 amino acids. The germline gives CDR1 MNHNS, CDR2 SASEGT. Between the trimmed V and J ends, which lost 1 base and 0 bases, there was a span of 15 bases. The CDR3 region is CASSEGEGSRMNTEAFF. For the CDR3, the DNA is TGTGCCAGCAGTGAAGGGGAGGGTTCCAGAATGAACACTGAAGCTTTCTTT.

The rearrangement joins TRBV27 to TRBJ2-7; TRBD1 aligns across 9 bases. Losses at the gene ends were 6 bases for V and 2 bases for J; bases not matched to a gene: 11. Looked up from germline, CDR1 is MNHEY and CDR2 is SMNVEV (reference sequence). The CDR3 loop spans 16 amino acids. CDR3: CASSIGDRDRAYEQYF. CDR3 nucleotides: TGTGCCAGCAGCATAGGAGACCGGGACAGGGCCTACGAGCAGTACTTC.

The chain uses TRBV5-1 and TRBJ1-6; 7 bases match TRBD1. The V gene end was trimmed by 4 bases and the J gene end by 6 bases; junction bases not matched to a gene: 13. CDR3 size: 17 residues. Germline CDR1 and CDR2: SGHRS and YFSETQ. The CDR3 DNA reads TGCGCCAGCAGCGCCGGACAGGACTTAGTAGTTAATTCACCCCTCCACTTT. It codes for CASSAGQDLVVNSPLHF. Drawing the rest from reference TRBV5-1 and TRBJ1-6, the complete variable domain is KAGVTQTPRYLIKTRGQQVTLSCSPISGHRSVSWYQQTPGQGLQFLFEYFSETQRNKGNFPGRFSGRQFSNSRSEMNVSTLELGDSALYLCASSAGQDLVVNSPLHFGNGTRLTVT.

J is TRBJ1-4 and V is TRBV3-1 (or the pseudogene TRBV3-2); no definite D call. Trimming cost V 4 bases and J 5 bases, with 11 bases left between them. This CDR3 has 14 residues. The germline CDR1 and CDR2 sequences are LGHDT and YNNKEL (reference sequence). The CDR3 DNA reads as TGTGCCAGCAGCCCTTTAAGAGGAAATGAAAAACTGTTTTTT. This encodes CASSPLRGNEKLFF.

The chain carries TRBV15 and TRBJ2-7, with 10 nucleotides matching TRBD2. In germline, CDR1 is LNHNV, CDR2 YYDKDF (reference sequence). V was clipped by 4 bases and J by 0 bases; unmatched bases: 3. CDR3 length: 15 amino acids. CDR3 in amino acids: CATSTSGRVSYEQYF. The CDR3 DNA follows: TGTGCCACCAGCACCAGCGGGAGGGTCTCCTACGAGCAGTACTTC. Using reference TRBV15 and TRBJ2-7 for the parts outside the CDR3, the full variable domain is DAMVIQNPRYQVTQFGKPVTLSCSQTLNHNVMYWYQQKSSQAPKLLFHYYDKDFNNEADTPDNFQSRRPNTSFCFLDIRSPGLGDTAMYLCATSTSGRVSYEQYFGPGTRLTVT.

The chain links TRBV7-9 to TRBJ2-1, with 9 positions matching TRBD2. CDR3 size: 15 residues. Per the germline V gene, CDR1 is SEHNR and CDR2 is FQNEAQ (reference sequence). Trimming cost V 2 bases and J 8 bases; bases outside gene matches: 7. The CDR3 nucleotides read TGTGCCAGCAGCTTACCCGGGACTAGCCTGGATGAGCAGTTCTTC. This gives the protein CASSLPGTSLDEQFF.

The J gene is TRBJ2-2, the V gene TRBV9, with no clear D. V lost 0 bases to trimming and J lost 6 bases, with 12 bases between them. Germline-derived CDR1 and CDR2 are SGDLS and YYNGEE. CDR3 length equals 15 residues. For the CDR3, the DNA is TGTGCCAGCAGCGTAGCTCCGGGTCCCGCCGGGGAGCTGTTTTTT. Translating gives CASSVAPGPAGELFF.